The 5 T cell receptor beta chains reported below all come from one sample, sequenced in a study of cytomegalovirus exposure and HLA in healthy donors listed by TCRdb under 2017. The receptor library was made with the immunoSEQ multiplex PCR assay. For the multiplex PCR, a mixture combining 60 forward primers for TCR Vbeta segments and 13 reverse primers for TCR Jbeta segments was used. Here the immuneACCESS table is served through TCRdb, limited to in-frame sequences with V and J called. Missing clones are a known gap in these copies; in checked studies unresolved V genes cover under half, and the rest lacks a known reason. Present in this sample are roughly 110,000 clones, approximately 76% of which were seen just once. The ten largest clonotypes hold roughly 2.3% of the sample. Sequencing was done on a sample of PBMCs. Receptors were obtained from a man between 18 and 29 years old in good health and CMV-seronegative.

This clone was detected only a few times. This sequence joins TRBV19 and TRBJ2-6, with 7 bases fitting TRBD1. V lost 6 bases, J lost 0 bases, and 5 bases stayed unmatched. Germline CDR1 is LNHDA and CDR2 is SQIVND (reference sequence). The CDR3 is 16 amino acids. Here the CDR3 reads CASRTTGDSGANVLTF. CDR3 nucleotide sequence: TGTGCCAGTAGGACCACAGGGGACTCTGGGGCCAACGTCCTGACTTTC. Variable domain in full (rest from reference TRBV19 and TRBJ2-6): DGGITQSPKYLFRKEGQNVTLSCEQNLNHDAMYWYRQDPGQGLRLIYYSQIVNDFQKGDIAEGYSVSREKKESFPLTVTSAQKNPTAFYLCASRTTGDSGANVLTFGAGSRLTVL.

The chain uses TRBV20-1 and TRBJ2-7; D is unresolved. V was shortened by 0 bases and J by 4 bases, with 4 bases between the two germline ends. The CDR3 spans 11 residues. Germline lookup yields CDR1 DFQATT and CDR2 SNEGSKA (reference sequence). CDR3 sequence (DNA): TGCAGTGCTAGAGACAGTTACGAGCAGTACTTC. Its protein is CSARDSYEQYF.

This chain joins TRBV6-6 and TRBJ2-2, with a weak D call TRBD1 (6 bases). CDR3 size: 12 residues. Looked up from germline, CDR1 is MNHNY and CDR2 is SVGAGI (reference sequence). V was trimmed by 5 bases and J by 7 bases, leaving 8 bases between them. DNA for the CDR3: TGTGCCAGCAGTAAGACAGGCGGGGAGCTGTTTTTT. Amino acid sequence: CASSKTGGELFF.

The chain links TRBV5-6 to TRBJ2-4, with 15 bases fitting TRBD2. V lost 3 bases, J lost 2 bases, and 3 bases stayed unmatched. Germline CDR1 and CDR2: SGHDT and YYEEEE. The length of the CDR3 is 17 residues. The CDR3 DNA reads TGTGCCAGCAGCTCTGGGACTAGCGGGGGGACCAAAAACATTCAGTACTTC. It encodes CASSSGTSGGTKNIQYF.

The table lists this clone with a few counts. V gene TRBV4-3 combines with J gene TRBJ2-5; tentatively, D is TRBD2 (5 bases). Per germline, CDR1 LGHNA and CDR2 YSLEER. The CDR3 has 14 residues. V lost 1 base, J lost 7 bases, and 13 bases lay in between. In DNA, the CDR3 is TGCGCCAGCAGCCAAGCTCTCGCGGGTGGGACCCAGTACTTC. It yields the protein CASSQALAGGTQYF.